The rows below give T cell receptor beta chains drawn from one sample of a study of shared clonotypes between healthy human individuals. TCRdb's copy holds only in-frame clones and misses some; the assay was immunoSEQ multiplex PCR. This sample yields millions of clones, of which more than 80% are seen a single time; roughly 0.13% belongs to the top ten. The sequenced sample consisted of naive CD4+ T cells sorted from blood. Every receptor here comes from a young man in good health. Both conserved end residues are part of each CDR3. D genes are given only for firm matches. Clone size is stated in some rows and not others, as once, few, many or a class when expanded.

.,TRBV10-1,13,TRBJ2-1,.,TGCGCCAGCAGTGACCCCGCTATCAATGAGCAGTTCTTC,CASSDPAINEQFF
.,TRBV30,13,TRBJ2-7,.,TGTGCCTGGAGTGTACCTAGTACCTACGAGCAGTACTTC,CAWSVPSTYEQYF
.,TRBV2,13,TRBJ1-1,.,TGTGCCAGCTCCCAGGAAGGGTCCACTGAAGCTTTCTTT,CASSQEGSTEAFF
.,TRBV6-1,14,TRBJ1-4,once,TGTGCCAGCTTACGAGGGGGGGGTAATGAAAAACTGTTTTTT,CASLRGGGNEKLFF
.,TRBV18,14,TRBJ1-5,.,TGTGCCAGCTCATTTACGGGCGGACTGCAGCCCCAGCATTTT,CASSFTGGLQPQHF
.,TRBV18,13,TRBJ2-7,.,TGTGCCAGCTCACCTTCGTTGGACTACGAGCAGTACTTC,CASSPSLDYEQYF
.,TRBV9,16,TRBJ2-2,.,TGTGCCAGCAGCGTAGTAGTTAACGCGAACACCGGGGAGCTGTTTTTT,CASSVVVNANTGELFF
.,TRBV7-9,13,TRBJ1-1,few,TGTGCCAGCAGCTTAGGTGGGTCAGCAGAAGCTTTCTTT,CASSLGGSAEAFF
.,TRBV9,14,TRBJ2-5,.,TGTGCCAGCAGCGTAGATCATAGGGCAGAGACCCAGTACTTC,CASSVDHRAETQYF
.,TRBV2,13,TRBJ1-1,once,TGTGCCAGCGAAGGACAGCCGAACACTGAAGCTTTCTTT,CASEGQPNTEAFF
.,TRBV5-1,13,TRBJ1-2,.,TGCGCCAGCAGCTTGGAGTCACCCTATGGCTACACCTTC,CASSLESPYGYTF
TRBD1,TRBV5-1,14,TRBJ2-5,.,TGCGCCAGCAGCCGCCGACAGGGGGGAGAGACCCAGTACTTC,CASSRRQGGETQYF
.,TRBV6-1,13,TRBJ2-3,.,TGTGCCAGCAGTGAAAGGACAGCAGATACGCAGTATTTT,CASSERTADTQYF
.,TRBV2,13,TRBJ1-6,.,TGTGCCAGCACGGGGTCGGCGAATTCACCCCTCCACTTT,CASTGSANSPLHF
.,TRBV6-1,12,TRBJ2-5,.,TGTGCCAGCAGTGCCAGCACAGAGACCCAGTACTTC,CASSASTETQYF
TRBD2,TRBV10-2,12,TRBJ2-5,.,TGCGCCAGCAGTGCTAGCGGGGAGACCCAGTACTTC,CASSASGETQYF
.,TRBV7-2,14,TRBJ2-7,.,TGTGCCAGCAGCTCAAGGGGACCGACCTACGAGCAGTACTTC,CASSSRGPTYEQYF
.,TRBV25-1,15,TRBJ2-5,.,TGTGCCAGCAGTGAACATGGGGCCCTCCCAGGGACCCAGTACTTC,CASSEHGALPGTQYF
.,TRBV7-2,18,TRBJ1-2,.,TGTGCCAGCAGCTTCACTCGAAATGACATCCGATATAACTATGGCTACACCTTC,CASSFTRNDIRYNYGYTF
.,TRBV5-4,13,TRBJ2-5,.,TGTGCCAGCAGCTCTAGGGGTATGGAGACCCAGTACTTC,CASSSRGMETQYF
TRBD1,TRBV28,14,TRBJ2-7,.,TGTGCCAGCAGTTTGAACAGGGGGCCTTACGAGCAGTACTTC,CASSLNRGPYEQYF
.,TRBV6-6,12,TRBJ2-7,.,TGTGCCAGCACCTTACCGTCCTACGAGCAGTACTTC,CASTLPSYEQYF
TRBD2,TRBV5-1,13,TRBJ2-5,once,TGCGCCAGCAACGGGGGGTTGGAAGAGACCCAGTACTTC,CASNGGLEETQYF
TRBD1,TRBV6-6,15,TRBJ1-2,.,TGTGCCAGCAGTACGGGACAGGGGGGGACCTATGGCTACACCTTC,CASSTGQGGTYGYTF
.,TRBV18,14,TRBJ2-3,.,TGTGCCAGCTCACCCGGTGCCCAGGCGGATACGCAGTATTTT,CASSPGAQADTQYF
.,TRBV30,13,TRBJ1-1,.,TGTGCCTGGAGTTCGGGTTTCCGATCTGAAGCTTTCTTT,CAWSSGFRSEAFF
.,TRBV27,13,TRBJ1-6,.,TGTGCCAGCAGTTTAACCTATAATTCACCCCTCCACTTT,CASSLTYNSPLHF
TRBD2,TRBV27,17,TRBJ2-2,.,TGTGCCAGCACGAGGGCGGGAGGGAGCGCGAACACCGGGGAGCTGTTTTTT,CASTRAGGSANTGELFF
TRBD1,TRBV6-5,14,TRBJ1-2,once,TGTGCCAGCAGTCCCGGACAGGGGGGATATGGCTACACCTTC,CASSPGQGGYGYTF
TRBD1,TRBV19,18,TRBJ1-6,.,TGTGCCAGTAGTACCATCCATCCCGGGACAGGGGGCGCCTCACCCCTCCACTTT,CASSTIHPGTGGASPLHF
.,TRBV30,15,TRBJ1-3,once,TGTGCCTGGAGTGTGAGGGCAACCTCTGGAAACACCATATATTTT,CAWSVRATSGNTIYF
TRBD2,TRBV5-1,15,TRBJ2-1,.,TGCGCCAGCGTTCGGGGGGACTACTCCTACAATGAGCAGTTCTTC,CASVRGDYSYNEQFF
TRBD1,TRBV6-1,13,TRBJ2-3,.,TGTGCCAGCGGGACAGGGAGCACAGATACGCAGTATTTT,CASGTGSTDTQYF
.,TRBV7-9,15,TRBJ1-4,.,TGTGCCAGCAGCTCACCGGGACCAACTAATGAAAAACTGTTTTTT,CASSSPGPTNEKLFF
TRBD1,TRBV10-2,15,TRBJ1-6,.,TGCGCCAGCAGGGGACAGGGGCTTTATAATTCACCCCTCCACTTT,CASRGQGLYNSPLHF
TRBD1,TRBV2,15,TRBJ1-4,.,TGTGCCAGCAGGGACAGGGGGCTCGGGAATGAAAAACTGTTTTTT,CASRDRGLGNEKLFF
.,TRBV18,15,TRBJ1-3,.,TGTGCCAGCCGAAGGCAGGAGGCTTCTGGAAACACCATATATTTT,CASRRQEASGNTIYF
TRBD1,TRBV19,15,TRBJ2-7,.,TGTGCCAGTAGTATCCTATCCAGGGGGCGCGACGAGCAGTACTTC,CASSILSRGRDEQYF
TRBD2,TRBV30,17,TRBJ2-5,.,TGTGCCTGGAGGTTTACCCGGACTAGCGGGGGGCAAGAGACCCAGTACTTC,CAWRFTRTSGGQETQYF
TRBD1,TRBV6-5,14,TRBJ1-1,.,TGTGCCAGCAGCAGGGACAGAATGAACACTGAAGCTTTCTTT,CASSRDRMNTEAFF
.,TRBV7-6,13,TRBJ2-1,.,TGTGCCAGCAGCTTTACGGTAAACAATGAGCAGTTCTTC,CASSFTVNNEQFF
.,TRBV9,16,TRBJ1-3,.,TGTGCCAGCAGCGTAGATCCCCCTACCTCTGGAAACACCATATATTTT,CASSVDPPTSGNTIYF
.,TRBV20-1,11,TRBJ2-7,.,TGCAGTGCTAGAGACGACAGAACGGCACACTTC,CSARDDRTAHF
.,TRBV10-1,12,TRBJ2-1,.,TGCGCCAGCAGTGAGAACCATAGTGAGCAGTTCTTC,CASSENHSEQFF
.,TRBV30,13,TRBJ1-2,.,TGTGCCTGCTACTTAACAGGGAACTATGGCTACACCTTC,CACYLTGNYGYTF
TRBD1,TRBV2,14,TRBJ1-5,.,TGTGCCAGCGGAATCACAGGGGCGAGTCGGCCCCAGCATTTT,CASGITGASRPQHF
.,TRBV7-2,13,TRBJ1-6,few,TGTGCCAGCAACCTCGGGTGGAATTCACCCCTCCACTTT,CASNLGWNSPLHF
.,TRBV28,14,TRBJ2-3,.,TGTGCCAGCAGTTTACAGGGTACGTCAGATACGCAGTATTTT,CASSLQGTSDTQYF
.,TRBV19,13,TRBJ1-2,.,TGTGCCAGTAGTAGGGACGCCAACTATGGCTACACCTTC,CASSRDANYGYTF
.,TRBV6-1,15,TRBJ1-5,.,TGTGCCAGCAGTGAAGGGATTTATAGCAATCAGCCCCAGCATTTT,CASSEGIYSNQPQHF
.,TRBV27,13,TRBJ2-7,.,TGTGCCAGCAGTTTAGGGACCTCCTACGAGCAGTACTTC,CASSLGTSYEQYF
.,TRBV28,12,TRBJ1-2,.,TGTGCCAGCATCACAGGCGACTATGGCTACACCTTC,CASITGDYGYTF
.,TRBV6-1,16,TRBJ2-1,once,TGTGCCAGCAGTGAATTTTCGACAACCCCCTACAATGAGCAGTTCTTC,CASSEFSTTPYNEQFF
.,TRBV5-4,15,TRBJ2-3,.,TGTGCCAGCAGCTTGAATGGAGGGTACACAGATACGCAGTATTTT,CASSLNGGYTDTQYF
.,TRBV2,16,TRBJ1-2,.,TGTGCCAGCAGTGAAGTTGGCAGGGGACCTCCGGGCGGCTACACCTTC,CASSEVGRGPPGGYTF
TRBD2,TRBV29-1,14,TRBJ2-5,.,TGCAGCGTAGATGCTAGCGGGACGATGGGTGAGCAGTACTTC,CSVDASGTMGEQYF
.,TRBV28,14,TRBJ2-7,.,TGTGCCAGCAGTTTAGGGACTGCTACCTACGAGCAGTACTTC,CASSLGTATYEQYF
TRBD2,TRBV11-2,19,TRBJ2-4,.,TGTGCCAGCAGCTTAGGGCGTCTAGCGGGGGGATTAGCCAAAAACATTCAGTACTTC,CASSLGRLAGGLAKNIQYF
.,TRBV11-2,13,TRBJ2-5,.,TGTGCCAGCAGCCCCAGGACGGAAGAGACCCAGTACTTC,CASSPRTEETQYF
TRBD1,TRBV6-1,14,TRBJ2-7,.,TGTGCCAGCAAGGGGACAGTTCTCGTCTACGAGCAGTACTTC,CASKGTVLVYEQYF